This T cell receptor (beta chain) was found in a study of cytomegalovirus exposure and HLA in healthy donors. This clone was counted only a few times. Its antigen remains unidentified. PCR involved 60 Vbeta and 13 Jbeta primers. Here immunoSEQ multiplex PCR was the method, and the copy in TCRdb shows in-frame clones only, minus some. The sample lists about 85,000 clones, around 77% occurring once. Sampled while nominally healthy, donors likely had unrecorded immune exposures. CDR1 and CDR2 from the germline V gene are MNHNY and SVGAGI (reference sequence). This CDR3 comprises 16 residues. V lost 5 bases to trimming and J lost 6 bases; unmatched junction nucleotides: 8. Study-level results: In an earlier analysis, most TCR beta V segments were productive about 87% or about 30% of the time. Most CMV-associated TCR beta chains were later found to appear HLA-restricted. Later, TCR association rates were found to vary by HLA locus, highest for DRB1 and lowest for HLA-C.

The sequence came from a boy aged 10-17 years in good health and CMV-seronegative. V is TRBV6-6 and J is TRBJ2-1, with 12 bases that match TRBD2. What was sequenced was PBMCs. The CDR3 DNA reads as TGTGCCAGCAGTGCTAGCGGGAGGGCCCTCGGCAATGAGCAGTTCTTC. Translation gives CASSASGRALGNEQFF.